Sequencing of this T cell receptor (beta chain) was carried out in a study of radiotherapy plus CTLA-4 blockade in lung cancer. The sample holds one count of this clone. The antigen is unknown. Germline CDR1 reads LGHNA; CDR2 reads YSLEER. Trimming removed 4 bases at V and 4 bases at J, with 16 bases between. The CDR3 is 15 amino acids. Regarding the study as a whole: Some TCR clones had been derived from tumors. These clones expanded in peripheral blood after radiotherapy plus ipilimumab.

Chemo-refractory metastatic non-small-cell lung cancer patients were treated with focal radiation plus CTLA-4 blockade with ipilimumab. Sequenced by immunoSEQ multiplex PCR; TCRdb stores in-frame clones only, minus some. Of under 95,000 clones in the sample, around 81% are singletons; the top ten hold under 25%. The clonotype comes from a human donor with non-small cell lung cancer whose response to radiotherapy plus ipilimumab could not be evaluated. Some clones in this sample may be carry-over from other donors' samples. The source was peripheral blood, collected from a patient treated with radiotherapy plus ipilimumab. The J gene is TRBJ2-5, the V gene TRBV4-3, with D possibly being TRBD2 (7 bases). The CDR3: CASSRSAGEGETQYF. The CDR3 region has the DNA TGCGCCAGCAGCCGCTCGGCAGGGGAGGGAGAGACCCAGTACTTC.